One sample yielded the 28 T cell receptor beta chains listed below, sequenced in a study of PD-L1 blockade in urothelial cancer. Sequenced by immunoSEQ multiplex PCR; TCRdb stores in-frame clones only, minus some. The sample comprises tens of thousands of clones, approximately 80% of which are singletons, and around 4.6% rests with the top ten. Here the sequenced sample was PBMCs, taken around atezolizumab (anti-PD-L1) treatment. These receptors were taken from a man in his sixties or seventies with urothelial cancer.

This chain connects TRBV15 to TRBJ2-2; 7 positions agree with TRBD1. The V segment lost 3 bases and the J segment 1 base; nucleotides outside the gene matches: 5. Germline assignment: CDR1 LNHNV and CDR2 YYDKDF (reference sequence). The CDR3 runs 16 residues. The CDR3, as DNA: TGTGCCACCAGCAGGACAGGGTGGGTGAACACCGGGGAGCTGTTTTTT. It translates to CATSRTGWVNTGELFF.

The chain links TRBV10-3 to TRBJ1-2; tentatively, D is TRBD1 (6 bases). This CDR3 is 12 amino acids long. Germline V gene data show CDR1 as ENHRY and CDR2 as SYGVKD. The V and J ends lost 5 bases and 6 bases respectively, with 10 bases between them. CDR3 bases: TGTGCCATCAGTCGGGACATCGATGGCTACACCTTC. Translated: CAISRDIDGYTF.

This clone was counted a few times. Here the CDR3 DNA reads TGTGCCAGCAAATCCAAGGGCCTCAGGGGTACCGGGGAGCTGTTTTTT. This codes for CASKSKGLRGTGELFF. This chain joins TRBV19 and TRBJ2-2; perhaps TRBD1 as D (6 bases). The CDR3 totals 16 residues. V was shortened by 9 bases and J by 5 bases, with 22 bases between the two germline ends. The germline CDR1 and CDR2 sequences are LNHDA and SQIVND (reference sequence). The full variable domain, completed using reference TRBV19 and TRBJ2-2, is DGGITQSPKYLFRKEGQNVTLSCEQNLNHDAMYWYRQDPGQGLRLIYYSQIVNDFQKGDIAEGYSVSREKKESFPLTVTSAQKNPTAFYLCASKSKGLRGTGELFFGEGSRLTVL.

This clone has just one count. The gene calls are TRBV19 and TRBJ2-7; tentatively, D is TRBD2 (5 bases). From germline, CDR1 is LNHDA and CDR2 SQIVND (reference sequence). The CDR3 extends over 13 amino acids. Trimming took 4 bases from V and 6 from J, leaving 13 bases between them. CDR3 nucleotides: TGTGCCAGTAGTACCGGGATTTCGGGCGAGCAGTACTTC. It is translated as CASSTGISGEQYF.

J is TRBJ2-3 and V is TRBV15, with D unclear. This CDR3 has 14 residues. V lost 0 bases to trimming and J lost 3 bases, with 7 bases between them. In germline, CDR1 is LNHNV, CDR2 YYDKDF (reference sequence). CDR3 loop: CATSRERETDTQYF. In DNA form, the CDR3 reads TGTGCCACCAGCAGAGAACGAGAAACAGATACGCAGTATTTT.

The V call is TRBV4-1, the J call TRBJ1-3; TRBD1 is a possible D gene (6 bases). The length of the CDR3 is 17 residues. The germline V and J ends were trimmed by 0 bases and 2 bases, with 14 bases remaining between them. Germline CDR1 and CDR2: MGHRA and YSYEKL. The CDR3 sequence: CASSQDRPGETGNTIYF. The CDR3 nucleotides read TGCGCCAGCAGCCAAGATCGCCCAGGGGAAACTGGAAACACCATATATTTT.

The table lists this clone with a few counts. The chain combines TRBV6-6 with TRBJ2-1; tentative D call: TRBD2 (6 bases). The CDR3 contains 16 residues. CDR1 MNHNY and CDR2 SVGAGI come from the germline V gene (reference sequence). Trimming took off 8 bases at V and 4 bases at J, with 21 bases between the two ends. The CDR3 nucleotides are TGTGCCAGCGGGAAAGGGGATAGCGGCTCTTACAATGAGCAGTTCTTC. It codes for CASGKGDSGSYNEQFF.

The chain employs TRBV29-1 and TRBJ2-7; D is perhaps TRBD2 (5 bases). The germline V gene has CDR1 SQVTM and CDR2 ANQGSEA. Trimming stripped 6 bases from V and 3 bases from J, with 15 bases between. The CDR3 spans 13 residues. This CDR3 is CSVARSRGYEQYF. CDR3 coding DNA: TGCAGCGTGGCCCGGTCCCGGGGCTACGAGCAGTACTTC.

In DNA, the CDR3 is TGTGCCAGCTCACCACTGCAGGCGGGGACTCAAGAGACCCAGTACTTC. Amino acid sequence: CASSPLQAGTQETQYF. The V gene is TRBV18, the J gene TRBJ2-5; TRBD2 might be the D (6 bases). The CDR3 spans 16 residues. With 1 base removed from V and 2 bases from J, the gap between germline ends came to 14 bases. Germline CDR1 KGHSH, CDR2 LQKENI.

This clone was picked up a small number of times. The V gene is TRBV28, the J gene TRBJ1-5, with 8 bases that match TRBD1. The trim removed 2 bases at V and 6 bases at J, leaving 6 bases unmatched. The CDR3 loop spans 15 amino acids. Germline values: CDR1 MDHEN, CDR2 SYDVKM. The CDR3 nucleotides are TGTGCCAGCAGTTTACGGTCAGGGGGCGGTCAGCCCCAGCATTTT. It specifies CASSLRSGGGQPQHF.

The rearrangement links TRBV28 to TRBJ1-1, with D unresolved. CDR1 is MDHEN and CDR2 is SYDVKM in the germline V gene. Trimming left V 6 bases short and J 3 bases short, with 17 bases between. The CDR3 is 15 amino acids. CDR3 DNA sequence: TGTGCCAGCAGCCCGCCGGACGGCGGGTACACTGAAGCTTTCTTT. Protein product: CASSPPDGGYTEAFF.

The V call is TRBV10-1, the J call TRBJ2-1, with a possible D match to TRBD2 (6 bases). Deletions cut 0 bases from V and 10 bases from J, with 10 bases between. Germline V CDR1 and CDR2: WNHNN, SYGVQD (reference sequence). This CDR3 is 13 amino acids long. The CDR3 spells CASSESGGREQFF. Here the CDR3 DNA reads TGCGCCAGCAGTGAGTCAGGAGGGCGCGAGCAGTTCTTC.

This clone showed up just a few times. The chain couples TRBV19 to TRBJ2-3, with TRBD2 matching over 11 bases. The CDR3 totals 15 residues. CDR1 LNHDA and CDR2 SQIVND come from the germline V gene (reference sequence). The ends lost 2 bases at V and 4 bases at J; junction bases unmatched: 2. The CDR3 DNA follows: TGTGCCAGTAGTATATTACTAGCGGGAGCAGATACGCAGTATTTT. This encodes CASSILLAGADTQYF.

The chain carries TRBV25-1 and TRBJ2-5; 7 nucleotides match TRBD1. This CDR3 comprises 15 residues. V lost 4 bases to trimming and J lost 1 base; unmatched junction nucleotides: 6. Germline assignment: CDR1 MGHDK and CDR2 SYGVNS. CDR3 protein: CASSVNRGFQETQYF. CDR3 sequence (DNA): TGTGCCAGCAGTGTAAACAGGGGATTCCAAGAGACCCAGTACTTC.

This sequence joins TRBV6-1 and TRBJ2-3, with 10 bases matching TRBD1. CDR3 length: 15 amino acids. Trimming cost V 1 base and J 3 bases; bases outside gene matches: 1. The germline CDR1 and CDR2 sequences are MNHNS and SASEGT. As DNA, the CDR3 is TGTGCCAGCAGTGAAGGGGACAGGGGTACAGATACGCAGTATTTT. Its translation: CASSEGDRGTDTQYF.

The genes are TRBV28 and TRBJ2-3, with TRBD2 matching over 8 bases. The V gene end was trimmed by 7 bases and the J gene end by 1 base; junction bases not matched to a gene: 7. The CDR3 runs to 15 residues. Looked up from germline, CDR1 is MDHEN and CDR2 is SYDVKM. For the CDR3, the DNA is TGTGCCAGCATTTCACAGACTAGCGGCACAGATACGCAGTATTTT. Protein sequence: CASISQTSGTDTQYF. Based on the CDR3 plus reference TRBV28 and TRBJ2-3, the full variable domain is DVKVTQSSRYLVKRTGEKVFLECVQDMDHENMFWYRQDPGLGLRLIYFSYDVKMKEKGDIPEGYSVSREKKERFSLILESASTNQTSMYLCASISQTSGTDTQYFGPGTRLTVL.

The rearrangement uses TRBV15 and TRBJ2-1; 7 bases map to TRBD2. The CDR3 spans 14 residues. Trimming removed 8 bases from V and 1 base from J; junction bases left unmatched: 5. CDR1 and CDR2 (germline): LNHNV, YYDKDF (reference sequence). This CDR3 reads CATWGGTSYNEQFF. The DNA of the CDR3 is TGTGCCACCTGGGGGGGAACATCCTACAATGAGCAGTTCTTC. The whole variable domain, remainder taken from reference TRBV15 and TRBJ2-1, is DAMVIQNPRYQVTQFGKPVTLSCSQTLNHNVMYWYQQKSSQAPKLLFHYYDKDFNNEADTPDNFQSRRPNTSFCFLDIRSPGLGDTAMYLCATWGGTSYNEQFFGPGTRLTVL.

In DNA form, the CDR3 reads TGTGCCAGCATCCAGAACACTGAAGCTTTCTTT. Encoded protein: CASIQNTEAFF. V and J are TRBV6-6 and TRBJ1-1; no reliable D call. This CDR3 spans 11 amino acids. The germline V gene has CDR1 MNHNY and CDR2 SVGAGI (reference sequence). V lost 7 bases to trimming and J lost 1 base, with 4 bases between them.

CDR3 region: CASSLGVGQGSQETQYF. CDR3 DNA sequence: TGTGCCAGCAGCTTAGGCGTGGGACAGGGGTCCCAAGAGACCCAGTACTTC. The chain carries TRBV7-9 and TRBJ2-5; 10 bases are a match to TRBD1. The junction had 6 bases not matched to a gene; V was cut back by 1 base and J by 1 base. The germline V gene encodes CDR1 SEHNR and CDR2 FQNEAQ (reference sequence). This CDR3 contains 17 residues. The full variable domain, its missing parts supplied by reference TRBV7-9 and TRBJ2-5, is DTGVSQNPRHKITKRGQNVTFRCDPISEHNRLYWYRQTLGQGPEFLTYFQNEAQLEKSRLLSDRFSAERPKGSFSTLEIQRTEQGDSAMYLCASSLGVGQGSQETQYFGPGTRLLVL.

This clone was counted only a few times. This rearrangement joins TRBV11-2 to TRBJ2-5; a possible D gene is TRBD2 (6 bases). Germline CDR1 reads SGHAT; CDR2 reads FQNNGV. This CDR3 comprises 15 residues. Trimming removed 2 bases from V and 1 base from J, with 11 bases in between. The CDR3 here is CASSLTDYLQETQYF. CDR3 nucleotides: TGTGCCAGCAGCTTAACGGACTACCTCCAAGAGACCCAGTACTTC.

In DNA form, the CDR3 reads TGTGCCACCAGCACAATGACAGGGGTTAGGCAGCCCCAGCATTTT. Encoded protein: CATSTMTGVRQPQHF. The chain has TRBV15 and TRBJ1-5; TRBD1 matches 8 bases. The CDR3 runs 15 residues. CDR1 and CDR2 from the germline V gene are LNHNV and YYDKDF (reference sequence). The junction had 9 bases not matched to a gene; V was cut back by 4 bases and J by 7 bases.

The rearrangement links TRBV25-1 to TRBJ2-1, with TRBD2 matching 11 bases. CDR1 MGHDK and CDR2 SYGVNS come from the germline V gene. V was clipped by 7 bases and J by 10 bases; unmatched bases: 12. This CDR3 region has 15 residues. The CDR3 reads CASNIAGGPAGEQFF. DNA of the CDR3: TGTGCCAGCAACATAGCGGGAGGGCCTGCGGGGGAGCAGTTCTTC.

V gene TRBV30 combines with J gene TRBJ2-7, with TRBD2 matching 12 bases. The CDR3 extends over 13 amino acids. Germline values: CDR1 GTSNPN, CDR2 SVGIG (reference sequence). Trimming at V came to 0 bases and at J to 13 bases, leaving 7 bases not matched to a gene. Here the CDR3 DNA reads TGTGCCTGGAGTGTGGCTAGCGGGAGGGTCCAATACTTC. Protein product: CAWSVASGRVQYF.

The CDR3: CASSINGNYGYTF. The CDR3 DNA is TGCGCCAGCAGCATAAACGGGAACTATGGCTACACCTTC. J is TRBJ1-2 and V is TRBV5-1; D gene uncertain. CDR3 size: 13 residues. V lost 4 bases and J 2 bases, leaving 9 bases between the germline ends. Germline CDR1 and CDR2: SGHRS and YFSETQ.

CDR3 DNA: TGTGCCAGCAGTATGACAGGGGGGTTGAACACTGAAGCTTTCTTT. Translated, it gives CASSMTGGLNTEAFF. The V call is TRBV6-1, the J call TRBJ1-1, with TRBD1 identical over 9 bases. Germline V gives CDR1 MNHNS, CDR2 SASEGT. This CDR3 has 15 residues. With V trimmed by 5 bases and J by 0 bases, 4 bases remained unmatched.

V is TRBV5-1 and J is TRBJ2-7; no clear D. V was cut by 0 bases and J by 0 bases, with 13 bases left in between. Germline V gene lookup returns CDR1 SGHRS and CDR2 YFSETQ. The CDR3 is 16 residues long. CDR3 coding DNA: TGCGCCAGCAGCTTGGGTATCCGGGTTTACTCCTACGAGCAGTACTTC. It translates to CASSLGIRVYSYEQYF. Drawing the rest from reference TRBV5-1 and TRBJ2-7, the complete variable domain is KAGVTQTPRYLIKTRGQQVTLSCSPISGHRSVSWYQQTPGQGLQFLFEYFSETQRNKGNFPGRFSGRQFSNSRSEMNVSTLELGDSALYLCASSLGIRVYSYEQYFGPGTRLTVT.

The genes are TRBV10-3 and TRBJ2-6; perhaps TRBD2 as D (6 bases). V lost 6 bases and J lost 0, with 9 bases in between. CDR1 is ENHRY, CDR2 SYGVKD, per germline. This CDR3 comprises 15 residues. As DNA, the CDR3 is TGTGCCATCAGGTCGGGGGACTCTGGGGCCAACGTCCTGACTTTC. Translation gives CAIRSGDSGANVLTF.

The chain combines TRBV30 with TRBJ2-7, with 14 bases that match TRBD2. The CDR3 has 14 amino acids. The V gene end was trimmed by 0 bases and the J gene end by 7 bases; junction bases not matched to a gene: 2. CDR1 and CDR2 from the germline V gene are GTSNPN and SVGIG (reference sequence). The CDR3 protein is CAWSVGLAGEEQYF. The CDR3 DNA reads TGTGCCTGGAGTGTGGGACTAGCGGGAGAAGAGCAGTACTTC.